This entry is about one T cell receptor (beta chain). Its specificity is unknown. Naive CD8 cells were CD45RO-negative, positively selected for CCR7, excluding terminally differentiated effector memory CD45RA+ cells. This sample is part of a study of shared clonotypes between healthy human individuals. About the research overall: Three CD4 naive, three CD4 memory, two CD8 naive and one CD8 memory plate were used per donor.

In germline, CDR1 is MGHRA, CDR2 YSYEKL. The CDR3 is 16 amino acids. General study findings and limits: Only blood was sampled; tissue repertoires likely differ. The small donor group covered limited genetic and exposure diversity.

Original data processing: Quality scores were absent from the junction-only immunoSEQ sequences, so filtering differed. Assay used: immunoSEQ multiplex PCR; TCRdb lists only in-frame clones, some missing. V, J and clone size are taken as reported in that table, and D and trimming were inferred from the DNA itself. Of hundreds of thousands of clones listed, roughly 95% are singletons. The receptor's source is a woman aged 25 to 39 in good health. The sequencing sample was made of naive CD8+ T cells sorted from blood. This chain uses TRBV4-1 with TRBJ2-5; TRBD2 might be the D (6 bases). Near its end, the DNA agrees better with TRBJ2-7, so the J call may be wrong. The CDR3 bases are TGCGCCAGCAGCCAAGGGTATAGCGGTCTCTCCTACGAGCAGTACTTC. Protein: CASSQGYSGLSYEQYF.